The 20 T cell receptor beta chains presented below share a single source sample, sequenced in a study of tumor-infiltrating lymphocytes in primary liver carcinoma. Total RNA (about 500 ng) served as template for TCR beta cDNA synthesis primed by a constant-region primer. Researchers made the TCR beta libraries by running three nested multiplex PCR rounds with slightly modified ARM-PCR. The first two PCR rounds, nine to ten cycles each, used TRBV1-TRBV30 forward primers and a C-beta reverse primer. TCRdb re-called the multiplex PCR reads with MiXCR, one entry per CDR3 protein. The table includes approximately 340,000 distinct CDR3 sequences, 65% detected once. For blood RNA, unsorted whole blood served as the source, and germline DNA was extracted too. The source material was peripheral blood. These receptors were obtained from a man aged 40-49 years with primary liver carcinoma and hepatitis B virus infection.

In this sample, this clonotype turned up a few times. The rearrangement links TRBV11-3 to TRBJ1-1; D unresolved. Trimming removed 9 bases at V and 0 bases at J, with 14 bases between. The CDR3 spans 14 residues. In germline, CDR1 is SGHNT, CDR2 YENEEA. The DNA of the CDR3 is TGTGCCAGTAGCCAGGACGGCTTGAACACTGAAGCTTTCTTT. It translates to CASSQDGLNTEAFF.

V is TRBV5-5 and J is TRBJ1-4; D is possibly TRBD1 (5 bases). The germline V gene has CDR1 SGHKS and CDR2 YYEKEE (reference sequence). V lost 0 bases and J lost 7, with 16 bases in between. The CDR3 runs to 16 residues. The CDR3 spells CASSLVGGGGGEKLFF. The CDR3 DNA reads TGTGCCAGCAGCTTGGTCGGGGGGGGAGGCGGTGAAAAACTGTTTTTT.

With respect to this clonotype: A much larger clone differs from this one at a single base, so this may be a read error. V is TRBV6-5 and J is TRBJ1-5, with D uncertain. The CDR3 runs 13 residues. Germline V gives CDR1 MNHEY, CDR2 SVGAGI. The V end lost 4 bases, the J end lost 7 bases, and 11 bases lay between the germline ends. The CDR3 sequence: CASSCSGLQPQHF. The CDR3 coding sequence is TGTGCCAGCAGTTGCTCTGGGTTACAGCCCCAGCATTTT.

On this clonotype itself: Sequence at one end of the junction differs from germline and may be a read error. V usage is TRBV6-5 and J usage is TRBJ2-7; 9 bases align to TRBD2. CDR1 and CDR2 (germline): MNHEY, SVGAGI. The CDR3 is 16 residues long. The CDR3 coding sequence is TGTGTCAGCAGATTCCTCGTGGGCGGGAGGGCCAGCGAGCAGTACTTC. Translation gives CVSRFLVGGRASEQYF.

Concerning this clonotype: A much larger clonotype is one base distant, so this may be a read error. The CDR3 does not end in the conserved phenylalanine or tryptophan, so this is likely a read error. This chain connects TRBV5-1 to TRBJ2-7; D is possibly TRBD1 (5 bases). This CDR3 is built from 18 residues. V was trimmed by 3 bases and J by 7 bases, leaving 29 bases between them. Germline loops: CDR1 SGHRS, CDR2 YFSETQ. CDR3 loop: CASSSSRSLRQFGGEQYY. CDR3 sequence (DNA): TGCGCCAGCAGCTCGTCACGGAGCCTCCGACAGTTCGGTGGGGAGCAGTACTAC.

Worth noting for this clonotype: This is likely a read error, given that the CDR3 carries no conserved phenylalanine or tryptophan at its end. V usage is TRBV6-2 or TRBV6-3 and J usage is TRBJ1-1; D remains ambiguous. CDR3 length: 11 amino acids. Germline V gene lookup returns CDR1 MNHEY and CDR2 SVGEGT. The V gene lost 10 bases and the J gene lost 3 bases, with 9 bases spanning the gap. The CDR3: CANSYDTEAFL. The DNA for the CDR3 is TGTGCCAACAGCTACGACACTGAAGCTTTCTTA.

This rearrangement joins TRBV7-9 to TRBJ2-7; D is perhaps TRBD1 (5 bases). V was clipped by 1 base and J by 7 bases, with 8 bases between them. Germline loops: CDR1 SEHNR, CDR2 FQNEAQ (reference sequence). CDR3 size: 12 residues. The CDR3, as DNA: TGTGCCAGCAGCTTAGGACAGCCGGAGCAGTACTTC. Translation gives CASSLGQPEQYF. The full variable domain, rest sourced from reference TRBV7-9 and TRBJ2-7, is DTGVSQNPRHKITKRGQNVTFRCDPISEHNRLYWYRQTLGQGPEFLTYFQNEAQLEKSRLLSDRFSAERPKGSFSTLEIQRTEQGDSAMYLCASSLGQPEQYFGPGTRLTVT.

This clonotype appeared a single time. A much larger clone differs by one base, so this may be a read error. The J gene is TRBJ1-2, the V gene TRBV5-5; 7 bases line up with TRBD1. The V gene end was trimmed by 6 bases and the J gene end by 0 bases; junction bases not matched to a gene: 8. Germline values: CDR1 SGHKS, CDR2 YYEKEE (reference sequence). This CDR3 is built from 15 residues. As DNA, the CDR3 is TGTGCCAGCACTACAGGGGCGTTAACTAACTATGGCTACACCTTC. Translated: CASTTGALTNYGYTF.

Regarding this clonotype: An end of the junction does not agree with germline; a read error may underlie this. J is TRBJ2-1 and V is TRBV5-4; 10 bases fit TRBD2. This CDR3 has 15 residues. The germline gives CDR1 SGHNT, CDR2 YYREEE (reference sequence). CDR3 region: CASSPLAGVTNEHFF. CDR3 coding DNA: TGTGCCAGCAGTCCCCTAGCGGGAGTCACGAATGAGCACTTCTTC. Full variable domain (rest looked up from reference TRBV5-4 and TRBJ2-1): ETGVTQSPTHLIKTRGQQVTLRCSSQSGHNTVSWYQQALGQGPQFIFQYYREEENGRGNFPPRFSGLQFPNYSSELNVNALELDDSALYLCASSPLAGVTNEHFFGPGTRLTVL.

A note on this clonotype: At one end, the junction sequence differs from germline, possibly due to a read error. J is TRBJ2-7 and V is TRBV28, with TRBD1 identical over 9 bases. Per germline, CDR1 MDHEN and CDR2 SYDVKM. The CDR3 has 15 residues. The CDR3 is CASSTVGQGTYEQYF. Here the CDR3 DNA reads TGTGCCAGCAGCACTGTCGGACAGGGGACCTACGAACAGTACTTC.

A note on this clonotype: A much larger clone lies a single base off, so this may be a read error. The CDR3 DNA sequence: TGTGCCGGCAGCCAAGATCAGCGGATCTACAATGAGCAGTTCTTC. The encoded protein is CAGSQDQRIYNEQFF. The chain employs TRBV4-2 and TRBJ2-1; D possibly corresponds to TRBD2 (5 bases). CDR3 size: 15 residues. Germline assignment: CDR1 LGHNA and CDR2 YNFKEQ.

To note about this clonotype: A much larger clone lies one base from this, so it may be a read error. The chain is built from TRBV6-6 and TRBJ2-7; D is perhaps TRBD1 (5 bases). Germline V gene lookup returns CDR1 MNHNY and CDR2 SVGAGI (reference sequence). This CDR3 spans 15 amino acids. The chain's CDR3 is CTSSYIKDTSYEQYF. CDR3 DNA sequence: TGTACCAGCAGTTACATCAAGGACACGTCCTACGAGCAGTACTTC.

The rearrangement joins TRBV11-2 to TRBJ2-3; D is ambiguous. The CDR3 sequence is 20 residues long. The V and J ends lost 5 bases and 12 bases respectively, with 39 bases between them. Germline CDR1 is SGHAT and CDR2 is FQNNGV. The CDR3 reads CASSPQRVAAQRPSIDTQYF. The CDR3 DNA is TGTGCCAGCAGCCCACAAAGGGTCGCGGCCCAACGCCCCAGCATAGACACACAGTATTTT.

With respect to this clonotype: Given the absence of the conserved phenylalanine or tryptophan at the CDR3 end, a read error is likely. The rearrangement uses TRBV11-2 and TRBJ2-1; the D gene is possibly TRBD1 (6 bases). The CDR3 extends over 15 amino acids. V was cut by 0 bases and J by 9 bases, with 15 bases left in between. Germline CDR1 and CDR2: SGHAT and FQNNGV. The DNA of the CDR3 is TGTGCCAGCAGCTTAGATGTCCAGGGGACGAGTGAGCAGTTCTTA. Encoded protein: CASSLDVQGTSEQFL.

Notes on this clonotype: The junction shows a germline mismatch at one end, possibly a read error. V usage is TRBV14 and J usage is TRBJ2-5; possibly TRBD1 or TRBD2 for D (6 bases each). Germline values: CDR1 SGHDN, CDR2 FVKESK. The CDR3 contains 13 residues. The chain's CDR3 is CVSSQEGGETRYF. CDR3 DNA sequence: TGTGTCAGCAGCCAAGAGGGGGGAGAGACCCGGTACTTC.

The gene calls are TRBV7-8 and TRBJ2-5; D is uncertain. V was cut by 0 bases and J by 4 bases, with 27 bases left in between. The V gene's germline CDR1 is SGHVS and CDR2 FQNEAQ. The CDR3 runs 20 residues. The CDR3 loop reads CASSLAPLAERPLRRETQYF. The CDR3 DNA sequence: TGTGCCAGCAGCTTAGCGCCGTTGGCCGAAAGGCCCCTAAGGAGAGAGACCCAGTACTTC.

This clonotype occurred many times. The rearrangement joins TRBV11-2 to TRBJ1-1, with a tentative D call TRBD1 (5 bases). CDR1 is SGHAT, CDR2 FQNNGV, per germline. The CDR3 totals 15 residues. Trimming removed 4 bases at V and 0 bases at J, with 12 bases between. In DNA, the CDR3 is TGTGCCAGCAGCTCCTCCGACAGCATGAACACTGAAGCTTTCTTT. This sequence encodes CASSSSDSMNTEAFF.

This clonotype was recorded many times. The CDR3 coding sequence is TGTGCCAGCGCGAGAAATGAGCAGTTCTTC. Translated: CASARNEQFF. V gene TRBV12-3 or TRBV12-4 combines with J gene TRBJ2-1; no definite D call. Trimming left V 8 bases short and J 7 bases short, with 6 bases between. This CDR3 comprises 10 residues.

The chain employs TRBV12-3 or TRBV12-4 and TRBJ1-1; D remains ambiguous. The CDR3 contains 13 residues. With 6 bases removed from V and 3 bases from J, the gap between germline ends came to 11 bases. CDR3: CASSLNMYTEAFF. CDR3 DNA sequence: TGTGCCAGCAGCTTGAACATGTACACTGAAGCTTTCTTT.

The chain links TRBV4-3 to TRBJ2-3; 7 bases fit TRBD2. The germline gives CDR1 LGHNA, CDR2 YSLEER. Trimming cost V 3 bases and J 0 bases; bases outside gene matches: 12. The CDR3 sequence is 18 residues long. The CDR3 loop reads CASSHHPGASGSTDTQYF. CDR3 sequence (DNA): TGCGCCAGCAGCCATCATCCCGGGGCTAGCGGTAGCACAGATACGCAGTATTTT.